One sample yielded the 21 T cell receptor beta chains listed below, sequenced in a study of blood T cell repertoires in COVID-19. Sequenced by immunoSEQ multiplex PCR; TCRdb stores in-frame clones only, minus some. Among approximately 70,000 clones, 70% to 85% were seen once, and the ten largest hold around a quarter. Sequencing was performed on peripheral blood. The receptors were gathered from a man between 60 and 70 years old with active or convalescent COVID-19.

This chain links TRBV5-5 with TRBJ2-5, with 7 bases lining up with TRBD1. J gave up 2 bases and V 3 bases, and 7 bases lay outside the gene matches. Germline assignment: CDR1 SGHKS and CDR2 YYEKEE (reference sequence). CDR3 length equals 15 residues. CDR3 sequence reads: CASSSDGDRQETQYF. The CDR3, as DNA: TGTGCCAGCAGCTCTGATGGGGACAGACAAGAGACCCAGTACTTC.

V is TRBV6-6 and J is TRBJ1-5; D might be TRBD1 (5 bases). The CDR3 runs 13 residues. Between the trimmed V and J ends, which lost 6 bases and 3 bases, there was a span of 9 bases. The germline V gene has CDR1 MNHNY and CDR2 SVGAGI (reference sequence). CDR3 region: CASSRTYNQPQHF. The CDR3 region has the DNA TGTGCCAGCAGCAGGACATACAATCAGCCCCAGCATTTT.

CDR3 in DNA: TGTGCCAGCAGTTCCCCAGGACAGGGGTTAGCCGGGGAGCTGTTTTTT. It is translated as CASSSPGQGLAGELFF. The gene calls are TRBV27 and TRBJ2-2; 9 bases match TRBD1. CDR1 and CDR2 (germline): MNHEY, SMNVEV (reference sequence). The CDR3 extends over 16 amino acids. V was clipped by 4 bases and J by 6 bases; unmatched bases: 9.

The gene calls are TRBV12-3 or TRBV12-4 and TRBJ2-3, with D uncertain. V was shortened by 5 bases and J by 1 base, with 7 bases between the two germline ends. This CDR3 has 13 amino acids. This CDR3 is CASSPLRTDTQYF. DNA of the CDR3: TGTGCCAGCAGTCCTCTACGCACAGATACGCAGTATTTT.

This chain connects TRBV19 to TRBJ1-5; D remains ambiguous. The CDR3 covers 15 residues. Germline lookup yields CDR1 LNHDA and CDR2 SQIVND (reference sequence). Trimming stripped 3 bases from V and 1 base from J, with 10 bases between. DNA of the CDR3: TGTGCCAGTAGTATTGGCGGCTTAAGCAATCAGCCCCAGCATTTT. Its protein is CASSIGGLSNQPQHF.

This rearrangement joins TRBV5-1 to TRBJ2-5; D gene ambiguous. The V and J ends lost 2 bases and 5 bases respectively, with 7 bases between them. The CDR3 sequence is 12 residues long. The V gene's germline CDR1 is SGHRS and CDR2 YFSETQ. DNA for the CDR3: TGCGCCAGCAGCTTAAGTCGGGAGACCCAGTACTTC. Translating gives CASSLSRETQYF.

The gene calls are TRBV10-3 and TRBJ1-3, with 8 bases fitting TRBD1. The J segment lost 1 base and the V segment lost 3 bases, leaving 5 bases of the junction unmatched. Per germline, CDR1 ENHRY and CDR2 SYGVKD. CDR3 length: 16 amino acids. CDR3 coding DNA: TGTGCCATCAGTGATTCGAGGACAGGGTCTGGAAACACCATATATTTT. Amino acid sequence: CAISDSRTGSGNTIYF.

The chain is built from TRBV5-6 and TRBJ1-6; tentatively, D is TRBD1 (5 bases). CDR1 and CDR2 (germline): SGHDT, YYEEEE. The V end was cut by 3 bases, the J end by 7 bases, with 8 bases between. CDR3 length: 13 amino acids. The CDR3 bases are TGTGCCAGCAGCTGGGGGGAGAATTCACCCCTCCACTTT. Translated: CASSWGENSPLHF.

The CDR3 sequence is CASSYSPQGHQETQYF. The CDR3 DNA sequence: TGTGCCAGCAGTTACAGCCCTCAGGGCCACCAAGAGACCCAGTACTTC. The chain links TRBV6-2 or TRBV6-3 to TRBJ2-5, with a tentative D call TRBD1 (5 bases). There are 16 residues in the CDR3. Per the germline V gene, CDR1 is MNHEY and CDR2 is SVGEGT. V dropped 2 bases and J dropped 0 bases, with 13 bases sitting between them.

In its sample, this clone was seen once. J is TRBJ2-5 and V is TRBV28; 8 positions agree with TRBD2. The CDR3 runs 14 residues. Germline V gene data show CDR1 as MDHEN and CDR2 as SYDVKM. V was pared by 8 bases and J by 5 bases, with 10 bases of the junction left unmatched. Here the CDR3 DNA reads TGTGCCAGCGGTCTTAGCGGGGTAAGGGAGACCCAGTACTTC. It encodes CASGLSGVRETQYF.

The chain recombines TRBV20-1 with TRBJ2-1, with a weak D call TRBD2 (5 bases). V was trimmed by 3 bases and J by 2 bases, leaving 11 bases between them. The CDR3 totals 14 residues. Germline V CDR1 and CDR2: DFQATT, SNEGSKA (reference sequence). The CDR3 region is CSASFRDPYNEQFF. For the CDR3, the DNA is TGCAGTGCTAGTTTTCGGGATCCCTACAATGAGCAGTTCTTC.

The rearrangement uses TRBV11-2 and TRBJ1-1; unclear D gene. CDR1 SGHAT and CDR2 FQNNGV come from the germline V gene. The CDR3 runs to 13 residues. Trimming left V 4 bases short and J 6 bases short, with 12 bases between. CDR3 coding DNA: TGTGCCAGCAGCTCCGACAAGGTCGCTGAAGCTTTCTTT. This gives the protein CASSSDKVAEAFF.

This chain uses TRBV5-1 with TRBJ1-2; no clear D. Germline values: CDR1 SGHRS, CDR2 YFSETQ. This CDR3 has 14 amino acids. Trimming removed 0 bases from V and 6 bases from J, with 12 bases in between. Written as DNA, the CDR3 is TGCGCCAGCAGCTTGGGGGCCGCCTTGAATGGCTACACCTTC. This sequence encodes CASSLGAALNGYTF. Together with reference TRBV5-1 and TRBJ1-2, the CDR3 gives the full variable domain: KAGVTQTPRYLIKTRGQQVTLSCSPISGHRSVSWYQQTPGQGLQFLFEYFSETQRNKGNFPGRFSGRQFSNSRSEMNVSTLELGDSALYLCASSLGAALNGYTFGSGTRLTVV.

Details on this clone: In the same sample, other DNA sequences code for this CDR3. The genes are TRBV18 and TRBJ2-3; 11 bases agree with TRBD2. J gave up 0 bases and V 2 bases, and 1 base lay outside the gene matches. Germline CDR1 KGHSH, CDR2 LQKENI. There are 16 residues in the CDR3. The CDR3 reads CASSPGTSGSTDTQYF. For the CDR3, the DNA is TGTGCCAGCTCACCAGGGACTAGCGGAAGCACAGATACGCAGTATTTT.

The rearrangement links TRBV9 to TRBJ1-3; D is uncertain. This CDR3 is built from 14 residues. Trimming took 2 bases from V and 4 from J, leaving 10 bases between them. Germline CDR1 is SGDLS and CDR2 is YYNGEE. CDR3: CASSVMGLGNTIYF. The CDR3 DNA is TGTGCCAGCAGCGTCATGGGCTTGGGAAACACCATATATTTT.

The chain recombines TRBV7-9 with TRBJ1-2; possible D gene TRBD1, 5 bases. There are 13 residues in the CDR3. V lost 4 bases and J lost 2, with 8 bases in between. In germline, CDR1 is SEHNR, CDR2 FQNEAQ (reference sequence). Here the CDR3 DNA reads TGTGCCAGCAGCTCGGACAAGAACTATGGCTACACCTTC. Its protein product is CASSSDKNYGYTF.

This clone has more than one count but fewer than ten. The J gene is TRBJ2-3, the V gene TRBV5-6; D may be TRBD1 (5 bases). V gave up 2 bases and J gave up 2 bases, with 12 bases separating them. This CDR3 region has 15 residues. Germline CDR1 SGHDT, CDR2 YYEEEE. CDR3 amino acids: CASSFGAGLTDTQYF. CDR3 nucleotides: TGTGCCAGCAGCTTTGGGGCAGGGCTCACAGATACGCAGTATTTT.

This chain links TRBV24-1 with TRBJ2-5; 8 bases align to TRBD1. Germline lookup yields CDR1 KGHDR and CDR2 SFDVKD. The CDR3 totals 16 residues. The V gene end was trimmed by 7 bases and the J gene end by 4 bases; junction bases not matched to a gene: 13. The CDR3 spells CATSAIQGDVGETQYF. The CDR3 coding sequence is TGTGCCACCAGCGCTATACAGGGGGATGTGGGAGAGACCCAGTACTTC.

Concerning this clone: No DNA is shown, since the ends of the CDR3 on it are uncertain; the CDR3 is the one TCRdb lists. The V and J genes are TRBV29-1 and TRBJ2-7; the table's D gene call, TRBD1, was not cross checked with the DNA. Germline-derived CDR1 and CDR2 are SQVTM and ANQGSEA. The CDR3 contains 13 residues when both ends are counted. This CDR3 is CSVGAGTHTPLNF.

The gene calls are TRBV19 and TRBJ1-1; D may be TRBD1 (6 bases). The CDR3 contains 13 residues. Germline values: CDR1 LNHDA, CDR2 SQIVND (reference sequence). V shed 5 bases and J shed 9 bases, with 16 bases lying between them. The DNA for the CDR3 is TGTGCCAGTAGTTCCCTGGGGGGGCGCAAAGCTTTCTTT. Translated, it gives CASSSLGGRKAFF.

This rearrangement joins TRBV18 to TRBJ1-1; D is perhaps TRBD1 (5 bases). This CDR3 is 18 amino acids long. Germline lookup yields CDR1 KGHSH and CDR2 LQKENI. V was trimmed by 2 bases and J by 8 bases, leaving 27 bases between them. The CDR3 protein is CASSPNSRPGGMSPEAFF. DNA for the CDR3: TGTGCCAGCTCACCAAACTCCCGTCCTGGGGGGATGAGCCCGGAAGCTTTCTTT.